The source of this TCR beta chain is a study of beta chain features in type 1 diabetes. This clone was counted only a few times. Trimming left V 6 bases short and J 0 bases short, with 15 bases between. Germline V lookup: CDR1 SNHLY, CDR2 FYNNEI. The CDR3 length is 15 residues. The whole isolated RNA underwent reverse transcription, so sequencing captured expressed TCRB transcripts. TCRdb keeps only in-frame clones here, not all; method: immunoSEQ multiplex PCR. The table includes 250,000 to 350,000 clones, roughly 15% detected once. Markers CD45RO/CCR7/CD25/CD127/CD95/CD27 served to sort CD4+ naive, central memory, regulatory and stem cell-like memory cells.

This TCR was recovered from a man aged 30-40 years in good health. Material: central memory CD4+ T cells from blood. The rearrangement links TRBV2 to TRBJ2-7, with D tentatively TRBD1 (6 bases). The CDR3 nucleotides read TGTGCCAGCAGGACAAGACAGGCCAGCTCCTACGAGCAGTACTTC. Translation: CASRTRQASSYEQYF. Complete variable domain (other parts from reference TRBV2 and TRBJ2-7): EPEVTQTPSHQVTQMGQEVILRCVPISNHLYFYWYRQILGQKVEFLVSFYNNEISEKSEIFDDQFSVERPDGSNFTLKIRSTKLEDSAMYFCASRTRQASSYEQYFGPGTRLTVT.